Below, 22 T cell receptor beta chains from the same sample are listed, as sequenced in a study of T cell responses to AZD1222 COVID-19 vaccine. Sequencing used immunoSEQ multiplex PCR; TCRdb keeps in-frame clones, though not all of them. The sample shows around 110,000 clones, approximately 83% of them seen only once. Here the sequenced sample was peripheral blood, taken on day 0 of AZD1222 vaccination. The receptors originated from an adult in good health.

The V call is TRBV2, the J call TRBJ2-2, with D perhaps matching TRBD1 or TRBD2 (5 bases each). CDR1 SNHLY and CDR2 FYNNEI come from the germline V gene. With 6 bases removed from V and 4 bases from J, the gap between germline ends came to 12 bases. The length of the CDR3 is 14 residues. The CDR3 sequence is CASRMSGSTGELFF. The CDR3 nucleotides read TGTGCCAGCAGAATGTCAGGGAGCACCGGGGAGCTGTTTTTT.

The CDR3 sequence: CASSDWDQGYEQYF. CDR3 in DNA: TGTGCCAGCAGCGATTGGGACCAGGGCTACGAGCAGTACTTC. The chain has TRBV4-2 and TRBJ2-7; D possibly matches TRBD1 or TRBD2 (5 bases each). The V gene's germline CDR1 is LGHNA and CDR2 YNFKEQ. The CDR3 runs 14 residues. V lost 5 bases, J lost 3 bases, and 14 bases lay in between.

The gene calls are TRBV27 and TRBJ2-1, with 9 bases matching TRBD2. Germline lookup yields CDR1 MNHEY and CDR2 SMNVEV (reference sequence). The ends lost 5 bases at V and 5 bases at J; junction bases unmatched: 25. The length of the CDR3 is 21 residues. The CDR3 DNA reads as TGTGCCAGCAGTCCGCCCCCGGGCGGGAGGGCGACTTTATATCGTCACAATGAGCAGTTCTTC. Protein product: CASSPPPGGRATLYRHNEQFF.

This rearrangement joins TRBV28 to TRBJ2-5, with a possible D match to TRBD1 (6 bases). Per the germline V gene, CDR1 is MDHEN and CDR2 is SYDVKM. The CDR3 totals 15 residues. Deletions cut 5 bases from V and 2 bases from J, with 15 bases between. DNA of the CDR3: TGTGCCAGCAGTGGTTCCCAGGGGTCACAAGAGACCCAGTACTTC. Its translation: CASSGSQGSQETQYF.

The chain joins TRBV4-1 to TRBJ1-1; 12 nucleotides match TRBD1. This CDR3 is built from 17 residues. Germline CDR1 and CDR2: MGHRA and YSYEKL. The V and J ends lost 1 base and 5 bases, in that order; junction bases with no gene match: 8. The CDR3 region has the DNA TGCGCCAGCAGCCAAGGACGGGGACAGGGGGCGAGGACTGAAGCTTTCTTT. It codes for CASSQGRGQGARTEAFF.

This chain links TRBV18 with TRBJ2-5; D is unclear. The ends were cut back, 4 bases at V and 5 bases at J, with 29 bases in the middle. Germline V gene sequence: CDR1 KGHSH, CDR2 LQKENI. The CDR3 consists of 19 residues. The CDR3: CASSRNGRSNPNTHETQYF. As DNA, the CDR3 is TGTGCCAGCTCACGAAACGGACGCTCCAACCCTAATACCCACGAGACCCAGTACTTC. Full variable domain (remainder filled in from reference TRBV18 and TRBJ2-5): NAGVMQNPRHLVRRRGQEARLRCSPMKGHSHVYWYRQLPEEGLKFMVYLQKENIIDESGMPKERFSAEFPKEGPSILRIQQVVRGDSAAYFCASSRNGRSNPNTHETQYFGPGTRLLVL.

This rearrangement joins TRBV5-1 to TRBJ1-4; TRBD1 aligns across 9 bases. V gave up 0 bases and J gave up 4 bases; unmatched junction bases: 1. Germline CDR1 reads SGHRS; CDR2 reads YFSETQ. The CDR3 loop spans 15 amino acids. CDR3: CASSLGGQGNEKLFF. The CDR3 DNA reads TGCGCCAGCAGCTTGGGGGGACAGGGTAATGAAAAACTGTTTTTT.

This clone showed up just a few times. The V gene is TRBV11-2, the J gene TRBJ2-1, with D uncertain. The CDR3 has 15 amino acids. Germline V gives CDR1 SGHAT, CDR2 FQNNGV. The ends were cut back, 5 bases at V and 0 bases at J, with 11 bases in the middle. DNA of the CDR3: TGTGCCAGCAGCCCCCTCAGTGGCTCCTACAATGAGCAGTTCTTC. Encoded protein: CASSPLSGSYNEQFF.

This clone occurred a few times. The rearrangement joins TRBV6-5 to TRBJ1-6; no reliable D call. The CDR3 is made up of 16 amino acids. Trimming took 0 bases from V and 4 from J, leaving 10 bases between them. Germline V gives CDR1 MNHEY, CDR2 SVGAGI. The CDR3 is CASSYSATEYNSPLHF. CDR3 nucleotides: TGTGCCAGCAGTTACTCTGCCACAGAATATAATTCACCCCTCCACTTT.

This rearrangement joins TRBV7-2 to TRBJ2-5; 8 bases are shared with TRBD1. V dropped 8 bases and J dropped 2; count of bases not matched to a gene: 10. CDR3 length: 15 amino acids. Germline values: CDR1 SGHTA, CDR2 FQGNSA. CDR3 in amino acids: CASSFDRGRQETQYF. CDR3 nucleotides: TGTGCCAGCTCTTTCGACAGGGGCCGACAAGAGACCCAGTACTTC.

The CDR3 is CASSSQGTPGDEQFF. The CDR3, as DNA: TGTGCCAGCTCATCACAGGGGACGCCCGGCGATGAGCAGTTCTTC. The chain has TRBV18 and TRBJ2-1; 7 bases are shared with TRBD1. The CDR3 has 15 amino acids. CDR1 is KGHSH and CDR2 is LQKENI in the germline V gene. The trim removed 5 bases at V and 8 bases at J, leaving 12 bases unmatched.

The sample holds a few counts of this clone. The chain employs TRBV2 and TRBJ1-3; D unclear. Germline loops: CDR1 SNHLY, CDR2 FYNNEI. The CDR3 loop spans 14 amino acids. V was cut by 7 bases and J by 4 bases, with 14 bases left in between. The CDR3 nucleotides are TGTGCCAGCAAGTGGGAGAGCGGGGGAAACACCATATATTTT. This encodes CASKWESGGNTIYF.

J is TRBJ2-7 and V is TRBV7-2; D is uncertain. V shed 3 bases and J shed 4 bases, with 10 bases lying between them. Germline V gene sequence: CDR1 SGHTA, CDR2 FQGNSA. There are 13 residues in the CDR3. The CDR3 protein is CASSFVQDYEQYF. The CDR3 nucleotides read TGTGCCAGCAGCTTCGTCCAGGATTACGAGCAGTACTTC.

This sequence joins TRBV7-2 and TRBJ2-7; 9 nucleotides agree with TRBD2. J was trimmed by 4 bases and V by 5 bases; bases with no gene match: 6. Germline V gene data show CDR1 as SGHTA and CDR2 as FQGNSA. This CDR3 contains 14 residues. The CDR3 sequence is CASSAGLARYEQYF. CDR3 DNA sequence: TGTGCCAGCAGCGCCGGACTAGCGAGATACGAGCAGTACTTC.

This clone has more than one count but fewer than ten. The rearrangement links TRBV19 to TRBJ1-5; a possible D gene is TRBD1 (5 bases). Trimming took off 4 bases at V and 5 bases at J, with 12 bases between the two ends. The CDR3 covers 14 residues. The V gene's germline CDR1 is LNHDA and CDR2 SQIVND (reference sequence). The chain's CDR3 is CASSTGIRHQPQHF. CDR3 sequence (DNA): TGTGCCAGTAGTACAGGGATTCGGCATCAGCCCCAGCATTTT.

The chain couples TRBV27 to TRBJ2-3, with 8 bases fitting TRBD2. The length of the CDR3 is 17 residues. V gave up 4 bases and J gave up 1 base; unmatched junction bases: 10. Germline assignment: CDR1 MNHEY and CDR2 SMNVEV (reference sequence). CDR3 nucleotides: TGTGCCAGCAGTTCGGGACTAGTGGGGCCCGGCACAGATACGCAGTATTTT. Translating it yields CASSSGLVGPGTDTQYF.

The chain joins TRBV5-1 to TRBJ2-7; 8 bases are a match to TRBD2. This CDR3 contains 18 residues. V was clipped by 1 base and J by 0 bases; unmatched bases: 12. The V gene's germline CDR1 is SGHRS and CDR2 YFSETQ. CDR3 in amino acids: CASSLLGLSLAVSYEQYF. The CDR3 DNA reads as TGCGCCAGCAGCTTGCTCGGATTATCACTAGCGGTCTCCTACGAGCAGTACTTC.

This clone was observed a few times. The rearrangement uses TRBV19 and TRBJ1-2; 9 nucleotides match TRBD1. V was pared by 6 bases and J by 4 bases, with 6 bases of the junction left unmatched. CDR1 is LNHDA and CDR2 is SQIVND in the germline V gene (reference sequence). This CDR3 has 14 residues. For the CDR3, the DNA is TGTGCCAGTAGGGACCGGGACAGGGCCTATGGCTACACCTTC. This gives the protein CASRDRDRAYGYTF. Based on the CDR3 plus reference TRBV19 and TRBJ1-2, the full variable domain is DGGITQSPKYLFRKEGQNVTLSCEQNLNHDAMYWYRQDPGQGLRLIYYSQIVNDFQKGDIAEGYSVSREKKESFPLTVTSAQKNPTAFYLCASRDRDRAYGYTFGSGTRLTVV.

The chain uses TRBV18 and TRBJ2-7, with 7 bases fitting TRBD1. CDR3 length equals 14 residues. The germline CDR1 and CDR2 sequences are KGHSH and LQKENI. The V segment lost 4 bases and the J segment 2 bases; nucleotides outside the gene matches: 5. The CDR3 is CASSQTGPTYEQYF. DNA of the CDR3: TGTGCCAGCTCACAGACAGGGCCCACCTACGAGCAGTACTTC.

The genes are TRBV7-9 and TRBJ2-1, with TRBD2 matching over 11 bases. Germline V gene sequence: CDR1 SEHNR, CDR2 FQNEAQ (reference sequence). CDR3 size: 14 residues. The trim removed 5 bases at V and 15 bases at J, leaving 12 bases unmatched. Here the CDR3 reads CASSQKLAGGPSFF. Written as DNA, the CDR3 is TGTGCCAGCAGCCAAAAGTTAGCGGGAGGGCCTTCGTTCTTC.

In regard to this clone: The junction shows a germline mismatch at one end, possibly a read error. The chain uses TRBV7-7 and TRBJ2-2; TRBD1 matches at 10 bases. CDR1 and CDR2 (germline): SSHAT, FNYEAQ (reference sequence). The CDR3 has 15 residues. CDR3 region: CASTRGDRGSGELFF. CDR3 DNA sequence: TGTGCTAGCACCCGTGGGGACAGGGGATCCGGGGAGCTGTTTTTT.

The chain recombines TRBV6-5 with TRBJ1-4, with D possibly being TRBD1 (6 bases). CDR1 MNHEY and CDR2 SVGAGI come from the germline V gene. This CDR3 has 14 residues. V was shortened by 6 bases and J by 5 bases, with 13 bases between the two germline ends. CDR3 loop: CASSPGQQNEKLFF. Written as DNA, the CDR3 is TGTGCCAGCAGCCCGGGACAACAAAATGAAAAACTGTTTTTT.